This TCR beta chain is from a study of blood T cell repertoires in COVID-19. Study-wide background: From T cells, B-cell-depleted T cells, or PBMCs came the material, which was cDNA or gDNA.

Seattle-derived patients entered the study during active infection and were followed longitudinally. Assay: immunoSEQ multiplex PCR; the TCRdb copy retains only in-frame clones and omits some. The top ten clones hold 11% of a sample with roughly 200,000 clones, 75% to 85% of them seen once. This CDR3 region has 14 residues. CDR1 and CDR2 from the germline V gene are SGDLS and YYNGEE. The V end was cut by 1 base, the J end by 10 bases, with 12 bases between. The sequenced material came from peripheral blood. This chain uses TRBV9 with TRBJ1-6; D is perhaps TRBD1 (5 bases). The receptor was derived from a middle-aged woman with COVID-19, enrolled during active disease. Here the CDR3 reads CASSVKGVGSPLHF. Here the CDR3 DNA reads TGTGCCAGCAGCGTAAAAGGGGTTGGATCACCCCTCCACTTT.